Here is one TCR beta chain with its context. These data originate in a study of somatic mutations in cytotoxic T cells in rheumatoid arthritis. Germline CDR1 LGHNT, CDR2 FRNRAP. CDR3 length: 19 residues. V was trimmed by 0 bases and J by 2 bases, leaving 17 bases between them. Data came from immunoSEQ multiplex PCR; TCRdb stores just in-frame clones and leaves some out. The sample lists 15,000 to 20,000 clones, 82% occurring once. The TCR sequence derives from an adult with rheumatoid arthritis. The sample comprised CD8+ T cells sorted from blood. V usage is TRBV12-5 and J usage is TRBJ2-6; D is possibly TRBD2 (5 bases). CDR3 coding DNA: TGTGCTAGTGGTTTGGTACTAGAGTCAGTGGGCACTGGGGCCAACGTCCTGACTTTC. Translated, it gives CASGLVLESVGTGANVLTF.